This entry lists 8 T cell receptor beta chains sequenced from one sample in a study of long-term antiretroviral therapy in people with HIV. Researchers ran immunoSEQ v3.0 at survey level. Assay: immunoSEQ multiplex PCR; the TCRdb copy retains only in-frame clones and omits some. The sample lists tens of thousands of clones; roughly 96% were seen once. Sequenced material: unsorted PBMCs, taken 5.3 years after starting antiretroviral therapy. The source of these receptors is a young man with HIV.

This chain joins TRBV6-5 and TRBJ1-5; the D gene is possibly TRBD1 (6 bases). Germline assignment: CDR1 MNHEY and CDR2 SVGAGI. CDR3 length: 14 amino acids. V was trimmed by 7 bases and J by 5 bases, leaving 15 bases between them. This CDR3 reads CASNNLRTDQPQHF. Here the CDR3 DNA reads TGTGCCAGCAATAACCTTAGGACAGATCAGCCCCAGCATTTT.

This sequence joins TRBV7-8 and TRBJ2-1; the D is unclear. Germline CDR1 reads SGHVS; CDR2 reads FQNEAQ. The CDR3 consists of 12 residues. Trimming left V 3 bases short and J 2 bases short, with 2 bases between. The CDR3 sequence is CASSLAYNEQFF. CDR3 DNA: TGTGCCAGCAGCTTGGCCTACAATGAGCAGTTCTTC. Based on the CDR3 plus reference TRBV7-8 and TRBJ2-1, the full variable domain is GAGVSQSPRYKVAKRGQDVALRCDPISGHVSLFWYQQALGQGPEFLTYFQNEAQLDKSGLPSDRFFAERPEGSVSTLKIQRTQQEDSAVYLCASSLAYNEQFFGPGTRLTVL.

The V and J genes are TRBV5-4 and TRBJ2-1, with unresolved D. The CDR3 is 12 amino acids. The V end lost 2 bases, the J end lost 2 bases, and 2 bases lay between the germline ends. Per the germline V gene, CDR1 is SGHNT and CDR2 is YYREEE (reference sequence). CDR3 sequence (DNA): TGTGCCAGCAGCTTTACCTACAATGAGCAGTTCTTC. It yields the protein CASSFTYNEQFF. The full variable domain, in which reference TRBV5-4 and TRBJ2-1 provide the parts outside the CDR3, is ETGVTQSPTHLIKTRGQQVTLRCSSQSGHNTVSWYQQALGQGPQFIFQYYREEENGRGNFPPRFSGLQFPNYSSELNVNALELDDSALYLCASSFTYNEQFFGPGTRLTVL.

Written as DNA, the CDR3 is TGCGCCAGCAGCCAAGGAGTTTTGGGGGCTGGGGAGACCCAGTACTTC. Translating gives CASSQGVLGAGETQYF. V usage is TRBV4-3 and J usage is TRBJ2-5; tentatively, D is TRBD1 (6 bases). This CDR3 region has 16 residues. V was shortened by 1 base and J by 5 bases, with 17 bases between the two germline ends. Germline CDR1 and CDR2: LGHNA and YSLEER.

The CDR3 loop reads CASSVGGTGAQETQYF. CDR3 DNA sequence: TGTGCCAGCAGCGTAGGAGGGACAGGGGCCCAAGAGACCCAGTACTTC. The chain combines TRBV9 with TRBJ2-5, with TRBD1 identical over 10 bases. Trimming removed 0 bases from V and 1 base from J; junction bases left unmatched: 3. CDR1 is SGDLS and CDR2 is YYNGEE in the germline V gene. This CDR3 comprises 16 residues.

The rearrangement uses TRBV11-2 and TRBJ1-2; a weak D match, TRBD1 (6 bases). Germline CDR1 SGHAT, CDR2 FQNNGV. This CDR3 has 13 amino acids. The V and J ends lost 1 base and 7 bases respectively, with 10 bases between them. The CDR3 DNA is TGTGCCAGCAGCTTAGGCCAGGGGCCTGGCTACACCTTC. Its protein product is CASSLGQGPGYTF. Full variable domain (remainder filled in from reference TRBV11-2 and TRBJ1-2): EAGVAQSPRYKIIEKRQSVAFWCNPISGHATLYWYQQILGQGPKLLIQFQNNGVVDDSQLPKDRFSAERLKGVDSTLKIQPAKLEDSAVYLCASSLGQGPGYTFGSGTRLTVV.

This sequence joins TRBV28 and TRBJ1-2, with D possibly being TRBD1 (6 bases). The CDR3 runs to 14 residues. Trimming removed 7 bases at V and 1 base at J, with 13 bases between. Germline CDR1 reads MDHEN; CDR2 reads SYDVKM. DNA of the CDR3: TGTGCCAGCATTGGACAGACCTTTAACTATGGCTACACCTTC. It yields the protein CASIGQTFNYGYTF.

CDR3 nucleotide sequence: TGTGCCAGCAGTACCTGGGATGGGGGCGCAGATACGCAGTATTTT. Amino acids: CASSTWDGGADTQYF. This rearrangement joins TRBV6-1 to TRBJ2-3; the D gene is possibly TRBD1 (6 bases). V lost 5 bases, J lost 4 bases, and 16 bases lay in between. CDR3 size: 15 residues. Per germline, CDR1 MNHNS and CDR2 SASEGT.